These T cell receptor beta chains were read from a single sample in a study of T-cell reconstitution after alpha-beta-depleted transplantation in children. TCRdb itself ran the PCR reads through MiXCR, one entry per CDR3 protein. The sample records about half a million distinct CDR3 sequences, 9.5% to 15% being singletons. The input for sequencing was PBMCs from the stem cell graft donor, taken from the stem cell graft. The receptors shown here come from a human donor who donated a stem cell graft to a child with combined immunodeficiency. The CDR3 runs from the conserved cysteine through the conserved F or W. D genes are given only for firm matches. Clone size appears in some rows only: once, few, many, or a class for an expanded clone.

>TRBD1|TRBJ2-2|TRBV7-9|.
TGTGCCAGCAGCGCCCGGATCTCAGGGGGGAACACCGGGGAGCTGTTTTTT
CASSARISGGNTGELFF
>.|TRBJ1-1|TRBV4-3|many
TGCGCCAGCAGCCAAGAAAACCTTTGGAACACTGAAGCTTTCTTT
CASSQENLWNTEAFF
>TRBD2|TRBJ2-1|TRBV5-1|few
TGCGCCAGCAGCTTGGGACAGCGGGAGGAGGGTGAGCAGTTCTTC
CASSLGQREEGEQFF
>.|TRBJ1-6|TRBV5-5|few
TGTGCCAGCAGCTTGGGAGGGCTCAATTCACCCCTCCACTTT
CASSLGGLNSPLHF
>TRBD1|TRBJ2-6|TRBV6-1|.
TGTGCCAGCAGTCCCATCGGACAGGGGCTGGTCGGGGCCAACGTCCTGACTTTC
CASSPIGQGLVGANVLTF
>.|TRBJ2-1|TRBV5-1|many
TGCGCCAGCTTCACGGGGATTTTGGACAATGAGCAGTTCTTC
CASFTGILDNEQFF
>.|TRBJ1-1|TRBV29-1|once
TGCAGCGTTCACCCGGTGGCAGTGGGCACTGAAGCTTTCTTT
CSVHPVAVGTEAFF
>.|TRBJ1-5|TRBV5-1|few
TGCGCCAGCAGCTTGGGGTATTCGGGGGGCGGTCAGCCCCAGCATTTT
CASSLGYSGGGQPQHF
>.|TRBJ2-7|TRBV7-2|few
TGTGCCAGCAGCACAGACAGTACGACCTACGAGCAGTACTTC
CASSTDSTTYEQYF
>.|TRBJ1-2|TRBV7-2|.
TGTGCCAGCAGCAAAGACCCTAACTATGGCTACACCTTC
CASSKDPNYGYTF
>.|TRBJ1-2|TRBV12-3/TRBV12-4|many
TGTGCCAGCAGTTTAGGGACAGACTATGGCTACACCTTC
CASSLGTDYGYTF
>.|TRBJ2-1|TRBV29-1|few
TGCAGCGTTGAACCCCAAGCGACCACCTACAATGAGCAGTTCTTC
CSVEPQATTYNEQFF
>TRBD2|TRBJ2-2|TRBV3-1|.
TGTGCCAGCAGCCAAGGACTAGCGGGAGTGGTGAACACCGGGGAGCTGTTTTTT
CASSQGLAGVVNTGELFF
>TRBD2|TRBJ2-1|TRBV6-2/TRBV6-3|.
TGTGCCAGCAGTTACTCGATACAGCGGGATCGCTCCTACAATGAGCAGTTCTTC
CASSYSIQRDRSYNEQFF
>TRBD1|TRBJ2-3|TRBV5-1|few
TGCGCCAGCAGCTTGGAGGACAGGGGAGGAACAGATACGCAGTATTTT
CASSLEDRGGTDTQYF
>.|TRBJ2-2|TRBV6-2/TRBV6-3|.
TGTGCCAGCAGTTCTCAAGAGACCGGGGAGCTGTTTTTT
CASSSQETGELFF
>.|TRBJ2-3|TRBV20-1|few
TGCAGTGCTAGATCCCGGGGCGGGCGCACAGATACGCAGTATTTT
CSARSRGGRTDTQYF
>.|TRBJ2-3|TRBV20-1|few
TGCAGTGCTAGTGTCACAGATACGCAGTATTTT
CSASVTDTQYF
>.|TRBJ2-7|TRBV7-3|many
TGTGCCAGCAGCTTAATAGACGGGGAGCAGTACTTC
CASSLIDGEQYF
>TRBD1|TRBJ2-2|TRBV11-2|.
TGTGCCAGCAGCAACCCCCGGGACAGAGTTAACACCGGGGAGCTGTTTTTT
CASSNPRDRVNTGELFF
>.|TRBJ2-1|TRBV30|.
TGTGCCTGGGAATCTGGGGAGATCGGTGAGCAGTTCTTC
CAWESGEIGEQFF
>TRBD1|TRBJ1-1|TRBV6-5|many
TGTGCCAGCAGGAGGGGGCCCGACACTGAAGCTTTCTTT
CASRRGPDTEAFF
>TRBD2|TRBJ2-5|TRBV29-1|.
TGCAGCGTTGAATTCCCTTTGACAGGGGAGACTAGCGGGAGCTTACAAGAGACCCAGTACTTC
CSVEFPLTGETSGSLQETQYF
>.|TRBJ1-2|TRBV5-4|.
TGTGCCAGCAGCTTGAGTCTTCAACCTAACTATGGCTACACCTTC
CASSLSLQPNYGYTF
>.|TRBJ2-3|TRBV7-9|.
TGTGCCAGCCGCGGACTGGGCTACACGCAGTATTTT
CASRGLGYTQYF
>.|TRBJ2-7|TRBV12-3/TRBV12-4|few
TGTGCCAGCAGTTTTAGGAGGAACTCCTACGAGCAGTACTTC
CASSFRRNSYEQYF
>.|TRBJ1-1|TRBV4-1|few
TGCGCCAGCAGCCAAGTTGTAGGGATGAACACTGAAGCTTTCTTT
CASSQVVGMNTEAFF
>.|TRBJ2-1|TRBV12-3/TRBV12-4|few
TGTGCCAGCACCCCTCGATCGCAGGGAGAGCAGTTCTTC
CASTPRSQGEQFF
>.|TRBJ1-3|TRBV20-1|.
TGCAGTGCTCTCACACTATCCCGGACAGCACCCGCTGGAAACACCATATATTTT
CSALTLSRTAPAGNTIYF
>TRBD1|TRBJ2-3|TRBV10-3|.
TGTGCCATCAGTGAGCCCCAACAGGGGACAGATACGCAGTATTTT
CAISEPQQGTDTQYF
>TRBD1|TRBJ2-1|TRBV2|.
TGTGCCAGTGGGACAGATACCTACAATGAGCAGTTCTTC
CASGTDTYNEQFF
>.|TRBJ1-6|TRBV30|few
TGTGCCTGGAGTGTTACGGGACATAATTCACCCCTCCACTTT
CAWSVTGHNSPLHF
>.|TRBJ1-5|TRBV12-3/TRBV12-4|few
TGTGCCAGCAGGTTAGACCGGGGCACTCCTCAGCCCCAGCATTTT
CASRLDRGTPQPQHF
>TRBD2|TRBJ2-5|TRBV7-8|.
TGTGCCAGCAGCCTATATGACCCGGGACTAGCGGGGTCGGAGACCCAGTACTTC
CASSLYDPGLAGSETQYF
>.|TRBJ2-3|TRBV7-8|.
TGTGCCAGCAGCTCCGACAGTTTCTCTAGCACAGATACGCAGTATTTT
CASSSDSFSSTDTQYF
>.|TRBJ2-1|TRBV11-2|few
TGTGCCAGCAGCTTACTACCAAATGAAAGCTCCTACAATGAGCAGTTCTTC
CASSLLPNESSYNEQFF
>.|TRBJ2-1|TRBV7-8|.
TGTGCCAGCAGCCTGGGAATAGAAACGTACAATGAGCAGTTCTTC
CASSLGIETYNEQFF
>.|TRBJ2-3|TRBV5-1|.
TGCGCCAGCAGCTTTAATGCAGATACGCAGTATTTT
CASSFNADTQYF
>TRBD2|TRBJ2-5|TRBV6-2/TRBV6-3|.
TGTGCCAGCAGTTACGGGGTGGGACTAGTGCCAGAGACCCAGTACTTC
CASSYGVGLVPETQYF
>.|TRBJ2-1|TRBV5-6|many
TGTGCCAGCAGCTTGGAGGGGATTTCCCCCTACAATGAGCAGTTCTTC
CASSLEGISPYNEQFF
>.|TRBJ2-7|TRBV7-2|few
TGTGCCAGCAGCTTAAACCCAGGGACCCTCCACGAGCAGTACTTC
CASSLNPGTLHEQYF
>TRBD2|TRBJ2-2|TRBV20-1|few
TGCAGTGCTAGCCCGGGGCTAGCGGACACCGGGGAGCTGTTTTTT
CSASPGLADTGELFF
>.|TRBJ1-6|TRBV12-3/TRBV12-4|many
TGTGCCAGCAGTCTGGCCGGGAGGAGTAATTCACCCCTCCACTTT
CASSLAGRSNSPLHF
>TRBD2|TRBJ2-3|TRBV12-3/TRBV12-4|.
TGTGCCAGCAGCCCGGGGGGGGCGGGTACGCAGTATTTT
CASSPGGAGTQYF
>.|TRBJ1-6|TRBV6-2/TRBV6-3|many
TGTGCCAGCAACTTGCAGAACGATAATTCACCCCTCCACTTT
CASNLQNDNSPLHF
>.|TRBJ1-2|TRBV12-3/TRBV12-4|few
TGTGCCAGCAGTCAACACACGGGGTATGGCTACACCTTC
CASSQHTGYGYTF
>TRBD2|TRBJ2-7|TRBV7-8|.
TGTGCCAGCAGCTACCTTAGCGGGAGGCGCTCCTACGAGCAGTACTTC
CASSYLSGRRSYEQYF
>.|TRBJ1-4|TRBV28|few
TGTGCCAGCAGCCCCTCGACAGGAACCTTCGAAAAACTGTTTTTT
CASSPSTGTFEKLFF
>.|TRBJ2-1|TRBV7-8|.
TGTGCCAGCAGCTTAGGGAAGACAGGCTTCTACAATGAGCAGTTCTTC
CASSLGKTGFYNEQFF
>.|TRBJ2-7|TRBV5-1|.
TGCGCCAGCAGATCGTCCCCGAGACAGAACCCCTACGAGCAGTACTTC
CASRSSPRQNPYEQYF
>.|TRBJ2-5|TRBV15|.
TGTGCCACCAGCGGAGCGGCAGCCCAAGAGACCCAGTACTTC
CATSGAAAQETQYF
>TRBD1|TRBJ2-1|TRBV2|few
TGTGCCAGCAAGCCGACAGGGAGCTACAATGAGCAGTTCTTC
CASKPTGSYNEQFF
>.|TRBJ1-2|TRBV12-3/TRBV12-4|.
TGTGCCAGCAGTTTCCTAGCAGCTGGCGGTTATGGCTACACCTTC
CASSFLAAGGYGYTF
>.|TRBJ2-3|TRBV24-1|many
TGTGCCACCAGTGATCCCGGGACAACGAACACAGATACGCAGTATTTT
CATSDPGTTNTDTQYF
>TRBD2|TRBJ2-3|TRBV20-1|many
TGCAGTGCCTACGGACTAGCCCCAGATACGCAGTATTTT
CSAYGLAPDTQYF